A selection of T cell receptor beta chains follows, all from one sample in a study of T cells in Graves' hyperthyroidism and ophthalmopathy. TCRdb independently ran MiXCR on the multiplex PCR reads; one entry per CDR3 protein. Of nearly 600,000 distinct CDR3 sequences in the sample, over 11% were seen once. Sequenced input: blood. The receptors here all came from a woman aged 25-40 years with Graves' hyperthyroidism that later progressed to Graves' ophthalmopathy. CDR3s include the opening cysteine and the closing phenylalanine or tryptophan. Each record gives: J gene, clone size, D gene, V gene, CDR3 DNA, CDR3 protein. A D gene is named only where the DNA matches it firmly. Size tells how often a clone was seen (once, few, many) or the class of an expanded clone, and some rows leave it out.

TRBJ1-1	few	.	TRBV27	TGTGCCAGCAGTTTTGAGGGGAAAGCTTTCTTT	CASSFEGKAFF
TRBJ1-1	.	.	TRBV4-1	TGCGCCAGCAGCTCATGGGACGAAGTAGCTGAAGCTTTCTTT	CASSSWDEVAEAFF
TRBJ1-5	.	.	TRBV20-1	TGCAGTGCTACAACTCCTAATCAGCCCCAGCATTTT	CSATTPNQPQHF
TRBJ1-2	many	TRBD1	TRBV28	TGTGCCAGCAGACAGGGGATTTACTATGGCTACACCTTC	CASRQGIYYGYTF
TRBJ2-7	.	TRBD1	TRBV28	TGTGCCAGCGGCCCCGGGACAGGGGCAAGCGAGCAGTACTTC	CASGPGTGASEQYF
TRBJ2-7	.	.	TRBV3-1	TGTGCCAGCAGCCAAGGCCAAGGGGAACCCTACGAGCAGTACTTC	CASSQGQGEPYEQYF
TRBJ2-7	many	TRBD1	TRBV15	TGTGCCACCAGCACCCGACAGGGGGCCGGAACCCTCTACGAGCAGTACTTC	CATSTRQGAGTLYEQYF
TRBJ2-1	many	.	TRBV29-1	TGCAGCGGAGGGGGTACCTACAATGAGCAGTTCTTC	CSGGGTYNEQFF
TRBJ1-6	.	.	TRBV30	TGTGCCTGGAGTGTACCTAGGACGGTAAATTCACCCCTCCACTTT	CAWSVPRTVNSPLHF
TRBJ2-2	.	TRBD1	TRBV24-1	TGTGCCACCAGTGATTACAGGGGATCGAACACCGGGGAGCTGTTTTTT	CATSDYRGSNTGELFF
TRBJ2-7	many	TRBD2	TRBV11-2	TGTGCCAGCAGCCCGCCGGGACTAGCGAACTACGAGCAGTACTTC	CASSPPGLANYEQYF
TRBJ2-7	many	TRBD1	TRBV6-1	TGTGCCAGCAGTGAAGCGGGACAGGGGGCGTCCTACGAGCAGTACTTC	CASSEAGQGASYEQYF
TRBJ1-2	.	.	TRBV28	TGTGCCAGCATTTCCCCCGACAAGTTGGGCTACACCTTC	CASISPDKLGYTF
TRBJ2-7	few	TRBD2	TRBV11-3	TGTGCCAGCAGCGCCGGGACTAGCGGGATCTCCTACGAGCAGTACTTC	CASSAGTSGISYEQYF
TRBJ2-1	.	TRBD2	TRBV20-1	TGCAGTGTTAGAGTCCTAGCGGGAGGGGATTACAATGAGCAGTTCTTC	CSVRVLAGGDYNEQFF
TRBJ1-4	many	TRBD1	TRBV10-3	TGTGCCATCAGTCCCGGGACAGCTAATGAAAAACTGTTTTTT	CAISPGTANEKLFF
TRBJ1-1	many	TRBD1	TRBV6-1	TGTGCCGGCCAGGGGGGGGACACTGAAGCTTTCTTT	CAGQGGDTEAFF
TRBJ2-7	many	.	TRBV12-5	TGTGCTAGTGGTTTGGGGGACTTCTACGAGCAGTACTTC	CASGLGDFYEQYF
TRBJ1-5	.	.	TRBV19	TGTGCCAGTAGTACAAGTAGCAATCAGCCCCAGCATTTT	CASSTSSNQPQHF
TRBJ2-2	many	TRBD2	TRBV2	TGTGCCAGCGAGGAGGGAGGGCCTCTTGGGGAGCTGTTTTTT	CASEEGGPLGELFF
TRBJ2-7	.	.	TRBV5-1	TGCGCCAGCAGCGTGTATCCAGGGGATTCCTACGAGCAGTACTTC	CASSVYPGDSYEQYF
TRBJ2-7	few	TRBD2	TRBV29-1	TGCAGCGTTGAAGGGGGGACTAGCGGGAGTGGCGAGCAGTACTTC	CSVEGGTSGSGEQYF
TRBJ2-1	many	.	TRBV20-1	TGCAGTGCTGAACCCCTACTAGCTTACAATGAGCAGTTCTTC	CSAEPLLAYNEQFF
TRBJ2-1	many	.	TRBV6-1	TGTGCCAGCAGTCGACAGTTAGCCAATGAGCAGTTCTTC	CASSRQLANEQFF
TRBJ2-7	.	.	TRBV7-3	TGTGCCAGCAGCTCCGGGACAACCGAGGTCCACGAGCAGTACTTC	CASSSGTTEVHEQYF
TRBJ2-7	many	.	TRBV28	TGTGCCAGCAGTTCCCCCGCGTCCGGGGCGCCTTACGAGCAGTACTTC	CASSSPASGAPYEQYF
TRBJ2-2	few	TRBD2	TRBV18	TGTGCCAGCTCACTGGATAGCGGGACCGGGGAGCTGTTTTTT	CASSLDSGTGELFF
TRBJ2-1	once	.	TRBV28	TGTGCCAGCAGTTCAAGGGGGAGTGAGCAGTTCTTC	CASSSRGSEQFF